This TCR beta chain emerged from a study of chemoradiotherapy in HPV16-positive cancers. Study-wide results and limits: Only a couple of HPV16-positive patients supplied the functional HPV-specificity definition. Non-HPV-specific T cells did not expand in tumors during treatment, whereas candidate HPV-specific clones and E7-related motifs did.

Note on this clone: Its specificity is unknown.

V was cut by 4 bases and J by 3 bases, with 9 bases left in between. Germline V CDR1 and CDR2: LNHDA, SQIVND (reference sequence). The length of the CDR3 is 13 residues. Using immunoSEQ multiplex PCR, the repertoire was profiled, and TCRdb retains in-frame clones only, with some absent. Among about 10,000 clones listed, around four fifths were seen once. The sample consisted of tumor tissue, taken from a patient who underwent chemoradiotherapy. V is TRBV19 and J is TRBJ1-1, with a tentative D call TRBD1 (5 bases). This TCR came from a human donor with HPV-associated anogenital cancer. CDR3 nucleotides: TGTGCCAGTAGTACAGGGTTCGACACTGAAGCTTTCTTT. Its translation: CASSTGFDTEAFF.